The rows below give T cell receptor beta chains drawn from one sample of a study of shared clonotypes between healthy human individuals. The data were produced by immunoSEQ multiplex PCR, yet TCRdb's version contains in-frame clones alone and is incomplete. In the table there are about 1 million clones, roughly 75% of which are singletons. Sequencing was performed on memory CD4+ T cells sorted from blood. The receptors were gathered from a man between 18 and 29 years old in good health. Each CDR3 is given with its conserved first and last residue. D genes are given only for firm matches. Clone size is not always given. Where it is, it says once, few, many or a class for expanded clones.

D gene,V gene,clone size,J gene,CDR3 protein,CDR3 DNA
TRBD1,TRBV25-1,-,TRBJ2-7,CASAFAGGSNEQYF,TGTGCCAGCGCTTTTGCAGGGGGCAGCAACGAGCAGTACTTC
-,TRBV19,-,TRBJ2-2,CASRGQGATGELFF,TGTGCCAGTAGGGGGCAGGGCGCCACCGGGGAGCTGTTTTTT
TRBD1,TRBV28,-,TRBJ1-6,CASGLMGQGGSPLHF,TGTGCCAGCGGTCTAATGGGACAGGGAGGATCACCCCTCCACTTT
-,TRBV5-1,-,TRBJ2-3,CASSLVPSTDTQYF,TGCGCCAGCAGCTTGGTCCCTAGCACAGATACGCAGTATTTT
TRBD1,TRBV30,few,TRBJ1-6,CAWSLGQGGSPLHF,TGTGCCTGGAGTCTAGGACAGGGGGGTTCACCCCTCCACTTT
-,TRBV30,-,TRBJ2-2,CAWTRGFDTGELFF,TGTGCCTGGACGAGGGGGTTCGACACCGGGGAGCTGTTTTTT
-,TRBV19,-,TRBJ1-2,CASSKDGANYGYTF,TGTGCCAGTAGTAAGGACGGCGCTAACTATGGCTACACCTTC
-,TRBV10-1,once,TRBJ2-5,CASSDEGETQYF,TGCGCCAGCAGTGATGAGGGGGAGACCCAGTACTTC
-,TRBV4-3,-,TRBJ2-1,CASSLNSVAYNEQFF,TGCGCCAGCAGCCTGAACTCTGTAGCGTACAATGAGCAGTTCTTC
-,TRBV9,-,TRBJ2-1,CASSVAREYYNEQFF,TGTGCCAGCAGCGTAGCGCGGGAATACTACAATGAGCAGTTCTTC
-,TRBV5-6,-,TRBJ2-3,CASSFVGADTQYF,TGTGCCAGCAGCTTTGTGGGGGCAGATACGCAGTATTTT
-,TRBV2,-,TRBJ1-3,CASSDRSGGNTIYF,TGTGCCAGCAGTGATAGGTCAGGAGGAAACACCATATATTTT
-,TRBV4-3,-,TRBJ2-2,CASSQVMEGAGELFF,TGCGCCAGCAGCCAAGTAATGGAAGGGGCCGGGGAGCTGTTTTTT